This T cell receptor beta chain derives from a study of control samples from healthy donors and cancer patients. This clone was observed a handful of times. The CDR3 runs to 16 residues. The germline CDR1 and CDR2 sequences are LGHDT and YNNKEL (reference sequence). The V gene end was trimmed by 2 bases and the J gene end by 10 bases; junction bases not matched to a gene: 14. Data came from immunoSEQ multiplex PCR; TCRdb stores just in-frame clones and leaves some out. The sample includes about 140,000 clones, around 90% of them seen just once. J is TRBJ2-1 and V is TRBV3-1 (or the pseudogene TRBV3-2); 7 bases align to TRBD2. The sequencing sample was made of blood. The clonotype was recovered from a man aged 25 to 40 in good health. CDR3 loop: CASSQLSRGRGYEQFF. The DNA of the CDR3 is TGTGCCAGCAGCCAATTGTCTCGCGGGAGAGGCTACGAGCAGTTCTTC.